These T cell receptor beta chains were read from a single sample in a study of OX40 agonist ivuxolimab in advanced cancers. The protocol was immunoSEQ multiplex PCR, while the TCRdb copy is restricted to in-frame clones and leaves out a portion. The profile shows tens of thousands of clones, around 90% of them singletons. The source was CD4+ or CD8+ T cells sorted from blood, collected in a trial of the OX40 agonist ivuxolimab. Receptors were obtained from an adult with an advanced solid tumor such as melanoma, head and neck, liver or kidney cancer. CDR3s include the opening cysteine and the closing phenylalanine or tryptophan. D genes are given only for firm matches. Where a row states a size, it is once, few, many or the class of an expanded clone; other rows omit it.

d_call	j_call	clone_size	v_call	cdr3_aa	cdr3_nt
.	TRBJ2-5	.	TRBV7-3	CASAGGSKETQYF	TGTGCCAGCGCTGGAGGCTCGAAAGAGACCCAGTACTTC
.	TRBJ1-5	.	TRBV18	CASSPERYSNQPQHF	TGTGCCAGCTCACCTGAAAGGTATAGCAATCAGCCCCAGCATTTT
.	TRBJ1-6	.	TRBV19	CASSIRSSPLHF	TGTGCCAGTAGTATTAGGTCTTCACCCCTCCACTTT
.	TRBJ1-1	.	TRBV6-5	CASRQGWGNTEAFF	TGTGCCAGCAGGCAGGGCTGGGGGAACACTGAAGCTTTCTTT
.	TRBJ1-2	.	TRBV25-1	CASSSQGRNYGYTF	TGTGCCAGCAGTTCCCAGGGGCGAAACTATGGCTACACCTTC
.	TRBJ2-7	.	TRBV5-1	CASSLAKTYGQYDEQYF	TGCGCCAGCAGCTTGGCTAAGACTTACGGACAGTATGACGAGCAGTACTTC
TRBD2	TRBJ2-3	.	TRBV2	CASRDSSGSTDTQYF	TGTGCCAGCAGGGACTCTAGCGGGAGCACAGATACGCAGTATTTT
TRBD1	TRBJ1-1	.	TRBV28	CASSLSTRGRRTEAFF	TGTGCCAGCAGTTTATCCACCAGGGGGCGGAGGACTGAAGCTTTCTTT
TRBD1	TRBJ1-5	once	TRBV19	CASSSGTGNSNQPQHF	TGTGCCAGTAGTAGCGGGACAGGTAATAGCAATCAGCCCCAGCATTTT
.	TRBJ1-1	.	TRBV29-1	CSVEGVVVNTEAFF	TGCAGCGTCGAGGGAGTAGTAGTGAACACTGAAGCTTTCTTT
.	TRBJ1-2	.	TRBV5-8	CASTPWSYGYTF	TGTGCCAGCACCCCGTGGTCTTACGGCTACACCTTC
.	TRBJ2-5	.	TRBV15	CATSGRAQETQYF	TGTGCCACCAGCGGCCGGGCCCAAGAGACCCAGTACTTC
.	TRBJ1-1	few	TRBV6-5	CASSYTANMNTEAFF	TGTGCCAGCAGTTACACAGCAAACATGAACACTGAAGCTTTCTTT
TRBD1	TRBJ2-2	.	TRBV28	CASSLCWDRQHRGAVF	TGTGCCAGCAGTTTATGCTGGGACAGGCAACACCGGGGAGCTGTTTTT
.	TRBJ2-7	.	TRBV10-3	CATEPGRGLYEQYF	TGTGCCACCGAGCCGGGGAGGGGGCTCTACGAGCAGTACTTC
.	TRBJ2-2	.	TRBV4-3	CASSPRVVRGSAGELFF	TGCGCCAGCAGCCCGAGGGTAGTTAGAGGGTCGGCCGGGGAGCTGTTTTTT
.	TRBJ2-6	.	TRBV27	CASSWGGAGELRRGANVLTF	TGTGCCAGCAGTTGGGGAGGAGCGGGCGAGCTAAGAAGGGGGGCCAACGTCCTGACTTTC
.	TRBJ1-2	once	TRBV9	CASRQGQYGYTF	TGTGCCAGCAGACAGGGTCAGTATGGCTACACCTTC
TRBD1	TRBJ1-3	.	TRBV5-1	CASSSGQVTNTIYF	TGCGCCAGCAGCTCAGGACAGGTGACTAACACCATATATTTT
.	TRBJ2-5	.	TRBV27	CASRRGVLETQYF	TGTGCCAGCAGGAGGGGGGTTTTAGAGACCCAGTACTTC
.	TRBJ2-1	.	TRBV9	CASSVDVGNYNEQFF	TGTGCCAGCAGCGTAGATGTGGGTAACTACAATGAGCAGTTCTTC
TRBD1	TRBJ1-2	.	TRBV27	CASSDRGPDPPNYGYTF	TGTGCCAGCAGTGACAGGGGCCCGGACCCTCCTAACTATGGCTACACCTTC
TRBD1	TRBJ1-5	.	TRBV28	CASRTRDRYAQPQHF	TGTGCCAGCAGGACTAGGGACAGGTACGCTCAGCCCCAGCATTTT
TRBD1	TRBJ2-7	.	TRBV2	CASTTGGTGGLNEQYF	TGTGCCAGCACCACTGGGGGTACAGGGGGTTTAAACGAGCAGTACTTC
.	TRBJ1-6	few	TRBV28	CASSTPRGQNNSPLHF	TGTGCCAGCAGTACTCCTCGAGGACAGAATAATTCACCCCTCCACTTT
.	TRBJ2-1	.	TRBV7-6	CASSSLRERNEQFF	TGTGCCAGCAGCTCTCTGAGAGAGCGTAATGAGCAGTTCTTC
TRBD2	TRBJ2-1	.	TRBV28	CASSLLGGRSYNEQFF	TGTGCCAGCAGTTTACTTGGCGGGAGGTCCTACAATGAGCAGTTCTTC
TRBD2	TRBJ2-7	.	TRBV6-6	CASSLAGGSYEQYF	TGTGCCAGCAGTCTCGCGGGGGGGTCCTACGAGCAGTACTTC
.	TRBJ2-3	.	TRBV4-2	CASSQDRGADTQYF	TGTGCCAGCAGCCAAGATCGGGGAGCAGATACGCAGTATTTT
.	TRBJ2-2	.	TRBV28	CASSYTGELFF	TGTGCCAGCAGTTACACCGGGGAGCTGTTTTTT
TRBD2	TRBJ2-2	.	TRBV7-9	CASSSRTSGIGELFF	TGTGCCAGCAGCTCCCGGACTAGCGGGATCGGGGAGCTGTTTTTT
TRBD1	TRBJ1-2	.	TRBV5-1	CASSLAGGTTYGYTF	TGCGCCAGCAGCTTGGCAGGGGGGACAACCTATGGCTACACCTTC
TRBD2	TRBJ2-1	.	TRBV5-1	CASSLTGTSGSYEQFF	TGCGCCAGCAGCTTAACCGGGACTAGCGGGAGTTATGAGCAGTTCTTC
.	TRBJ2-7	few	TRBV5-4	CASSQVPGYEQYF	TGCGCCAGCAGCCAAGTCCCCGGCTACGAGCAGTACTTC
.	TRBJ2-1	.	TRBV18	CASSPIRGYNEQFF	TGTGCCAGCTCACCGATCCGGGGTTACAATGAGCAGTTCTTC
TRBD1	TRBJ2-7	.	TRBV27	CASRGQMLYEQYF	TGTGCCAGCAGGGGACAGATGCTCTACGAGCAGTACTTC
TRBD2	TRBJ2-7	.	TRBV9	CASSVAPGLAGAEQYF	TGTGCCAGCAGCGTAGCCCCGGGACTAGCGGGAGCAGAGCAGTACTTC
TRBD2	TRBJ2-5	.	TRBV6-1	CASSGRLAGGPGETQYF	TGTGCCAGCAGTGGTAGGCTAGCGGGAGGGCCTGGGGAGACCCAGTACTTC
.	TRBJ2-7	.	TRBV18	CASSPVLRTGEQYF	TGTGCCAGCTCACCAGTTTTGAGAACGGGCGAGCAGTACTTC
.	TRBJ1-2	.	TRBV5-5	CASSPLGGANYGYTF	TGTGCCAGCAGCCCGCTAGGAGGGGCCAACTATGGCTACACCTTC
TRBD1	TRBJ1-5	once	TRBV19	CASSPRDRGTHQPQHF	TGTGCCAGTAGTCCGCGGGACAGGGGAACCCATCAGCCCCAGCATTTT
.	TRBJ1-2	.	TRBV28	CASSPPGAYYGYTF	TGTGCCAGCAGCCCCCCAGGGGCGTACTATGGCTACACCTTC
.	TRBJ2-3	.	TRBV19	CASSILGTDTQYF	TGTGCCAGTAGTATCCTGGGCACAGATACGCAGTATTTT
TRBD1	TRBJ1-4	.	TRBV28	CASSPGGQGEEKLFF	TGTGCCAGCAGCCCCGGAGGCCAGGGGGAGGAAAAACTGTTTTTT
.	TRBJ2-6	.	TRBV5-5	CASSPLQVSGANVLTF	TGTGCCAGCAGCCCCCTCCAGGTCTCTGGGGCCAACGTCCTGACTTTC
.	TRBJ1-2	.	TRBV6-5	CASSNTGRSGGYTF	TGTGCCAGCAGTAATACCGGGAGATCAGGTGGCTACACCTTC
.	TRBJ2-7	.	TRBV21-1	CASSKIDAYEQYF	TGTGCCAGCAGCAAAATCGATGCCTACGAGCAGTACTTC
.	TRBJ1-1	.	TRBV7-2	CASLAGRGWSGTEAFF	TGTGCCAGCCTTGCAGGCAGGGGATGGTCGGGCACTGAAGCTTTCTTT
TRBD2	TRBJ2-1	.	TRBV2	CASSEEGGSIGNEQFF	TGTGCCAGCAGTGAAGAGGGCGGGAGTATCGGTAATGAGCAGTTCTTC
.	TRBJ2-7	.	TRBV2	CASSYGDKGYEQYF	TGTGCCAGCAGTTACGGGGACAAGGGCTACGAGCAGTACTTC
.	TRBJ1-6	.	TRBV29-1	CSVRSSYNSPLHF	TGCAGCGTTAGGAGCTCCTATAATTCACCCCTCCACTTT
.	TRBJ2-5	.	TRBV5-1	CASSLGLRGQETQYF	TGCGCCAGCAGCTTGGGCTTGAGAGGACAAGAGACCCAGTACTTC
.	TRBJ2-2	.	TRBV18	CASSPLSGGELFF	TGTGCCAGCTCACCACTCTCGGGGGGGGAGCTGTTTTTT
.	TRBJ2-7	.	TRBV10-3	CATRSTLLDLFYEQYF	TGTGCCACCAGGTCGACATTACTAGATTTGTTCTACGAGCAGTACTTC
TRBD1	TRBJ1-1	.	TRBV4-1	CASSRGQGRGTEAFF	TGCGCCAGCAGCCGAGGACAGGGTAGAGGCACTGAAGCTTTCTTT
TRBD1	TRBJ1-6	.	TRBV7-2	CASSSETGDNSPLHF	TGTGCCAGCAGCTCTGAGACAGGGGATAATTCACCCCTCCACTTT
.	TRBJ2-7	.	TRBV28	CASSSRRVPNEQYF	TGTGCCAGCAGTTCACGACGGGTCCCAAACGAGCAGTACTTC
.	TRBJ2-7	.	TRBV19	CASSTSGDEQYF	TGTGCCAGTAGTACCTCAGGTGACGAGCAGTACTTC